This T cell receptor (beta chain) was obtained from a study of T cells after yellow fever vaccination. 5'RACE template switching generated TCR cDNA, adding a universal primer site and UMIs. MiXCR was run by TCRdb on the 5' RACE reads, yielding one entry per CDR3 protein. The sample carries 250,000 to 400,000 distinct CDR3 sequences, roughly 4.3% recorded once. This clonotype was observed at least ten times. Unmatched junction bases numbered 5, after V lost 0 bases and J lost 4 bases. Germline V gives CDR1 SGHRS, CDR2 YFSETQ. The CDR3 is 15 residues long. Sequenced material: PBMCs, taken 15 days after the yellow fever booster vaccination. The chain combines TRBV5-1 with TRBJ2-5, with 8 bases fitting TRBD2. This receptor was taken from a man between 18 and 29 years old who received the YFV17D yellow fever vaccine. The CDR3: CASSLGVAGGETQYF. DNA for the CDR3: TGCGCCAGCAGCTTGGGCGTTGCGGGAGGAGAGACCCAGTACTTC.